The source of this T cell receptor (beta chain) is a study of patients and donors after allogeneic stem cell transplantation. TCRdb called the RT-PCR reads again in MiXCR, with one record for every CDR3 protein. The sample shows about 960,000 distinct CDR3 sequences, about a sixth of them seen only once. The material sequenced was blood, either unsorted or a sorted T cell fraction (not recorded which). The receptor's source is a human donor who was either an allogeneic HSCT recipient or a stem cell or donor lymphocyte infusion donor (not recorded which). It is not recorded whose cells these are; they may come from a transplant donor.

The CDR3 here is CASSQGLAGVREQFF. In DNA, the CDR3 is TGTGCCAGCAGCCAGGGACTAGCGGGAGTCCGGGAGCAGTTCTTC. The rearrangement uses TRBV7-7 and TRBJ2-1; 14 bases align to TRBD2. The germline CDR1 and CDR2 sequences are SSHAT and FNYEAQ (reference sequence). This CDR3 is 15 amino acids long. The V gene end was trimmed by 5 bases and the J gene end by 10 bases; junction bases not matched to a gene: 7.